This T cell receptor (beta chain) was obtained from a study of CD8 T cells in Susac syndrome. A quantity of roughly 0.5 to 1 ug RNA underwent reverse transcription using random hexamers. TCRdb called the immunoSEQ multiplex PCR reads again in MiXCR, with one record for every CDR3 protein. The table includes a few hundred thousand distinct CDR3 sequences, 92% detected once. This CDR3 is built from 14 residues. The V end lost 4 bases, the J end lost 4 bases, and 13 bases lay between the germline ends. CDR1 and CDR2 from the germline V gene are MNHEY and SMNVEV (reference sequence). TCR beta sequencing covered blood CD8+ and CD4+ T cells. The CD8+ and CD4+ T cells were negatively isolated, with the TEMRA cells enriched by FACS.

The specimen sequenced was CD8+ T cells from PBMCs. This sequence originates from a human donor with multiple sclerosis. This chain joins TRBV27 and TRBJ1-2, with D unclear. Written as DNA, the CDR3 is TGTGCCAGCAGTTCGCGGGCCGCCCTCTATGGCTACACCTTC. It yields the protein CASSSRAALYGYTF.